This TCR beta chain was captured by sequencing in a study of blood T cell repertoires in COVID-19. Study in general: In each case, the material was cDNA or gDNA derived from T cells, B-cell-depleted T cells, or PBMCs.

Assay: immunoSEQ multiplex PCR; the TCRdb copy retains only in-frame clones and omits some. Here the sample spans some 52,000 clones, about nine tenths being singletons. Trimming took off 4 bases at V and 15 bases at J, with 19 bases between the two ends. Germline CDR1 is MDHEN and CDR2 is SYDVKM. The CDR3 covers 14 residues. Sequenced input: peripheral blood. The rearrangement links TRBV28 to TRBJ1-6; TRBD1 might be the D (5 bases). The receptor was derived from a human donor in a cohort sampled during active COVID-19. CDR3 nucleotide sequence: TGTGCCAGCAGTTCACCGATCCAGGGCCTTATCCTCCACTTT. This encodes CASSSPIQGLILHF.